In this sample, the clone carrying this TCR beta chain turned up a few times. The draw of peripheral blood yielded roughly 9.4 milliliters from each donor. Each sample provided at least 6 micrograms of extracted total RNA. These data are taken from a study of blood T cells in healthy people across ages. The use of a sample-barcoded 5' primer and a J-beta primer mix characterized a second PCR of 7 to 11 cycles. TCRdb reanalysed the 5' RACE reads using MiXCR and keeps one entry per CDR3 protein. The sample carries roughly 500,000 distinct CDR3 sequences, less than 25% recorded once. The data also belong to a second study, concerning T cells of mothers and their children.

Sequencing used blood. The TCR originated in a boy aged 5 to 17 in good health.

In nucleotides, the CDR3 is TGTGCCAGCAGTCCGGCGCGGGGGGGTACCTACAATGAGCAGTTCTTC. This sequence encodes CASSPARGGTYNEQFF. The rearrangement joins TRBV28 to TRBJ2-1, with 9 bases fitting TRBD2. CDR1 is MDHEN, CDR2 SYDVKM, per germline. The CDR3 loop spans 16 amino acids. Trimming cost V 5 bases and J 2 bases; bases outside gene matches: 7.